The TCR beta chain under discussion was sequenced for a study of response to subunit inactivated influenza vaccine. Study-level findings and limits: Authors suggested each seasonal influenza vaccination recruits few new T cells.

The germline V gene has CDR1 DFQATT and CDR2 SNEGSKA (reference sequence). The J segment lost 5 bases and the V segment lost 3 bases, leaving 9 bases of the junction unmatched. The CDR3 totals 14 residues. TCRdb recomputed calls from the RT-PCR reads with MiXCR, one row per CDR3 protein. The table lists more than 700,000 distinct CDR3 sequences, around 20% of them singletons, with roughly a tenth in the top ten. This clonotype was observed a few times. Its specificity is unknown. Specimen: PBMCs from blood, collected about 5 days after vaccination. V usage is TRBV20-1 and J usage is TRBJ2-5, with TRBD1 matching 7 bases. This TCR was recovered from a man aged 50 to 60 who received an inactivated influenza vaccine. In nucleotides, the CDR3 is TGCAGTGCTAGGAGGTCGACAGGGAAGGAGACCCAGTACTTC. Protein product: CSARRSTGKETQYF.